The T cell receptor beta chain described here comes from a study of early T cells in non-severe SARS-CoV-2 infection. CDR3 size: 15 residues. Germline-derived CDR1 and CDR2 are MNHEY and SVGAGI. The J segment lost 3 bases and the V segment lost 6 bases, leaving 8 bases of the junction unmatched. One entry per CDR3 protein results from TCRdb running MiXCR on the 5' RACE reads. Of more than 65,000 distinct CDR3 sequences listed, more than 9% are singletons. In this sample, this clonotype turned up many times. V gene TRBV6-5 combines with J gene TRBJ1-3, with TRBD1 identical over 7 bases. This receptor was identified in an adult who was a healthcare worker with PCR-confirmed SARS-CoV-2 infection or an uninfected control (not recorded which). The sequencing input was whole blood. CDR3 bases: TGTGCCAGCAGGGATCGACAGGGAAATGGAAACACCATATATTTT. It translates to CASRDRQGNGNTIYF.